This T cell receptor beta chain was retrieved from a study of response to subunit inactivated influenza vaccine. Overall study findings and caveats: Authors suggested seasonal influenza vaccinations each recruit few new T cells.

TCRdb itself ran the RT-PCR reads through MiXCR, one entry per CDR3 protein. Of about 520,000 distinct CDR3 sequences in the sample, about 25% were seen once. J lost 2 bases, V lost 4 bases, and 9 bases had no gene match. The CDR3 is 16 residues long. CDR1 SGHRS and CDR2 YFSETQ come from the germline V gene. As for this clonotype: Its antigen is unknown.

The chain has TRBV5-1 and TRBJ2-3, with TRBD2 matching 8 bases. The origin of this receptor is a man aged 45-65 years who received an inactivated influenza vaccine. The sequencing here drew on CD4+ T cells sorted from PBMCs, taken less than 6 days after vaccination. CDR3 DNA sequence: TGCGCCAGCAGCGCCCGGGCGGGGGGAAACACAGATACGCAGTATTTT. Translating it yields CASSARAGGNTDTQYF.